This T cell receptor (beta chain) originates from a study of cytomegalovirus exposure and HLA in healthy donors. Assay used: immunoSEQ multiplex PCR; TCRdb lists only in-frame clones, some missing. The sample yields about 130,000 clones, roughly 89% seen once. Study-level points and caveats: 164 TCR beta chains were listed as cytomegalovirus-associated. Most TCR sequences were uncommon, yet certain public TCRs appeared in many donors. The classifier reportedly diagnosed cytomegalovirus status with high specificity and sensitivity. In vitro work confirmed that a few CMV-associated chains recognize CMV antigens.

A remark on this clone: Its antigen remains unknown.

V dropped 6 bases and J dropped 0; count of bases not matched to a gene: 7. Germline CDR1 and CDR2: MNHNY and SVGAGI (reference sequence). The CDR3 sequence is 15 residues long. This chain joins TRBV6-6 and TRBJ1-1; 7 bases agree with TRBD1. The receptor was isolated from a young man in good health and CMV-seronegative. Sequenced: PBMCs. The CDR3 bases are TGTGCCAGCAGCTTGACAGGGACCATGAACACTGAAGCTTTCTTT. The encoded protein is CASSLTGTMNTEAFF.